Included here is one TCR beta chain sequence, with context. The antigen remains undetermined. This record comes from a study of CD8+CD57+ T cells in acquired aplastic anemia. Study context: Sorted CD4+ and CD8+ cells gave a mean 3.2 ug DNA, range about 0.2 to 27.4 ug. Whole-study results and caveats: No significant difference in CD8+ Simpson's diversity was found between patients and controls.

CDR3 and TCR beta VDJ profiling relied on a genomic DNA template. TCRdb used MiXCR to reprocess the reads, holding one entry per CDR3 protein. The table records around 290,000 distinct CDR3 sequences, 56% of them present only once. This CDR3 contains 12 residues. The V end was cut by 6 bases, the J end by 8 bases, with 16 bases between. Germline V gene data show CDR1 as DFQATT and CDR2 as SNEGSKA (reference sequence). Sequenced patients had shown CD8+CD57+ cell expansion by flow cytometry. This sequence originates from a human donor with aplastic anemia. The rearrangement links TRBV20-1 to TRBJ2-5; D is perhaps TRBD2 (7 bases). The sequencing input was sorted CD4+, CD8+, or CD8+CD57+ T cells (not recorded which) from PBMCs. The CDR3 region is CSAREGGRTQYF. The CDR3 DNA sequence: TGCAGTGCCCGAGAGGGGGGGCGAACCCAGTACTTC.